Below, one TCR beta chain is given with its context. Its antigen is unidentified. This sample is part of a study of PD-1 blockade in mismatch repair-deficient tumors. At the level of the study: All were previously treated, progressing patients with 11 to 13 mismatch repair-deficient cancer types.

The germline V gene encodes CDR1 SGHNT and CDR2 YENEEA. CDR3 length: 15 amino acids. V dropped 2 bases and J dropped 0 bases, with 8 bases sitting between them. PCR or immunohistochemistry showed mismatch repair deficiency in every enrolled patient. The TCR-sequenced patients were a few responders to pembrolizumab. Regarding the study as a whole: Tumor-resident clones, often absent from pretreatment blood, expanded after pembrolizumab and then contracted.

Here immunoSEQ multiplex PCR was the method, and the copy in TCRdb shows in-frame clones only, minus some. The table includes 65,000 to 80,000 clones, roughly 80% detected once. The origin of this receptor is an adult with mismatch repair-deficient cancer. The source was peripheral blood, collected 2 weeks after starting pembrolizumab. The rearrangement links TRBV11-3 to TRBJ1-3; TRBD1 is a possible D gene (6 bases). CDR3 in amino acids: CASSLRTDSGNTIYF. CDR3 DNA: TGTGCCAGCAGCTTACGGACAGACTCTGGAAACACCATATATTTT.